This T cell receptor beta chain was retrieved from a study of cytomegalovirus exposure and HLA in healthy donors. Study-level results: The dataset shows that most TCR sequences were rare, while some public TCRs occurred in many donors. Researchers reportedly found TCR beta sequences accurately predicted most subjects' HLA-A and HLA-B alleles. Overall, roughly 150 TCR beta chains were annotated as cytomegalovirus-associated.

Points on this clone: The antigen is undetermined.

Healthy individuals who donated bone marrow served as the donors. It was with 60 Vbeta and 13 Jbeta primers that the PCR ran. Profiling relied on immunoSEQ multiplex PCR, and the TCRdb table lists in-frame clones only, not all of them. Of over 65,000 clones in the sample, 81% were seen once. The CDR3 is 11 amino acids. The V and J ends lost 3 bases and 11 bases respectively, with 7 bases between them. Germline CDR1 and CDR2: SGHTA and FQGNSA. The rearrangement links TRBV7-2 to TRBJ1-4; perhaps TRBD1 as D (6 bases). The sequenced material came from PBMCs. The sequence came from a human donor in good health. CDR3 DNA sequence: TGTGCCAGCAGCTTTGGGGGCAAACTGTTTTTT. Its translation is CASSFGGKLFF.